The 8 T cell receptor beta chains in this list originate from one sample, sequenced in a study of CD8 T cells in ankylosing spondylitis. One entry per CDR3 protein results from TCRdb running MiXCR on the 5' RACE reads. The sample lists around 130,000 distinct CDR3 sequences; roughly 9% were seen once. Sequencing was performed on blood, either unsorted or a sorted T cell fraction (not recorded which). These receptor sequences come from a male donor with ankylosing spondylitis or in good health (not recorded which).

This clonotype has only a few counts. The CDR3 reads CASSTAVRGRDYWAQYF. As DNA, the CDR3 is TGTGCCAGCAGCACAGCGGTAAGGGGCCGGGATTACTGGGCGCAGTATTTT. The V call is TRBV7-9, the J call TRBJ2-3; D may match TRBD1 or TRBD2 (5 bases each). The CDR3 loop spans 17 amino acids. V was cut by 5 bases and J by 10 bases, with 28 bases left in between. Germline CDR1 is SEHNR and CDR2 is FQNEAQ (reference sequence).

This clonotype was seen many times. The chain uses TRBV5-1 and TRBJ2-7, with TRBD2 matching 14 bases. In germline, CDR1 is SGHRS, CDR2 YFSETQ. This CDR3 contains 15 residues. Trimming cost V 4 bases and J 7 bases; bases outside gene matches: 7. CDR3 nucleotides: TGCGCCAGCAGCGGCGGGACTAGCGGGAGTACGGAGCAGTACTTC. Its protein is CASSGGTSGSTEQYF.

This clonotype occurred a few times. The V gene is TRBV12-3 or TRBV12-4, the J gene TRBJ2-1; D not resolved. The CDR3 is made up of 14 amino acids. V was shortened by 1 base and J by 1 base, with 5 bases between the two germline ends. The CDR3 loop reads CASSLDDSYNEQFF. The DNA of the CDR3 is TGTGCCAGCAGTTTAGACGATTCCTACAATGAGCAGTTCTTC.

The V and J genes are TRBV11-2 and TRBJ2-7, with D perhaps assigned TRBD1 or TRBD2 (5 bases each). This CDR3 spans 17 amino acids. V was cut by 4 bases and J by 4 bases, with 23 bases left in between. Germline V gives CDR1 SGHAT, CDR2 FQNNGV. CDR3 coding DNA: TGTGCCAGCAGCTACCCTGCAGGGTTGGTAGCGCCTTACGAGCAGTACTTC. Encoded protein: CASSYPAGLVAPYEQYF.

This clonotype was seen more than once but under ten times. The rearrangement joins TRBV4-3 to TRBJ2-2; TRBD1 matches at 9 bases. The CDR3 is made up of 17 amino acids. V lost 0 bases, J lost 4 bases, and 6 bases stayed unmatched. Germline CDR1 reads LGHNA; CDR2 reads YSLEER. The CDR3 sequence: CASSQDKGQGFTGELFF. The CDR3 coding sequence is TGCGCCAGCAGCCAAGACAAGGGACAGGGATTCACCGGGGAGCTGTTTTTT.

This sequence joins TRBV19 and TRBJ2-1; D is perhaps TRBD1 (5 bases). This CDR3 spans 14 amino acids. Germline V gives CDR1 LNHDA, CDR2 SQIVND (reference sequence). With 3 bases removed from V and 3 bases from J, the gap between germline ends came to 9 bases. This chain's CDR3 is CASSIRQHYNEQFF. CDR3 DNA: TGTGCCAGTAGTATCCGACAGCACTACAATGAGCAGTTCTTC.

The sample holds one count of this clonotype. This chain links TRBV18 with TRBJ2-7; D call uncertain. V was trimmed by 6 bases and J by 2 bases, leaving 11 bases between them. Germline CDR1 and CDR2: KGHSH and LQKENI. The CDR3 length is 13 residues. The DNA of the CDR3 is TGTGCCAGCTCTCTACGGTCCGCCTACGAGCAGTACTTC. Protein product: CASSLRSAYEQYF.

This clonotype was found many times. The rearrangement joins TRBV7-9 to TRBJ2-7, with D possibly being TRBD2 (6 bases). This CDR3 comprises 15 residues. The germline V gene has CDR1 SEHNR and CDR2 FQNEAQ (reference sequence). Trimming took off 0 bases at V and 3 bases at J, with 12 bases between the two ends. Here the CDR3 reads CASSLAWDSFYEQYF. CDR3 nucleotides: TGTGCCAGCAGCTTAGCTTGGGACTCCTTCTACGAGCAGTACTTC.